One sample yielded the 23 T cell receptor beta chains listed below, sequenced in a study of CD8 T cells in ankylosing spondylitis (dated by TCRdb to 2016 to 2017). Their antigens remain unidentified. What the work shows at the level of the full study, not this receptor alone: A TCR beta motif of eight highly homologous amino acid variants appeared characteristic of blood from ankylosing spondylitis patients.

The library was produced with 5' RACE. The instrument given in TCRdb is Illumina HiSeq 2500. TCRdb trimmed public reads at Q25 via fastp, called clones via MiXCR and kept in-frame beta chains. Every CDR3 protein is listed once, alongside the most common genes and DNA of its rows. The sample yields 330,000 or so distinct CDR3 sequences; approximately 8.2% were counted once. Approximately 14% of the sample is held by the ten biggest clonotypes. Sequenced sample: blood, either unsorted or a sorted T cell fraction (not recorded which). All receptors come from a male donor with ankylosing spondylitis.

CDR3 amino acids: CASSQDRRQETQYF. The CDR3 DNA reads as TGTGCCAGCAGCCAAGACAGACGCCAAGAGACCCAGTACTTC. V is TRBV4-2 and J is TRBJ2-5; no definite D call. CDR1 and CDR2 from the germline V gene are LGHNA and YNFKEQ. CDR3 length: 14 amino acids. Trimming stripped 0 bases from V and 1 base from J, with 6 bases between.

Only a few counts were recorded for this clonotype. V usage is TRBV27 and J usage is TRBJ2-1, with 11 bases fitting TRBD2. The CDR3 is made up of 17 amino acids. With V trimmed by 6 bases and J by 4 bases, 11 bases remained unmatched. CDR1 is MNHEY and CDR2 is SMNVEV in the germline V gene (reference sequence). Here the CDR3 reads CASSAATGLAVYNEQFF. The DNA of the CDR3 is TGTGCCAGCAGCGCTGCGACGGGACTAGCGGTGTACAATGAGCAGTTCTTC.

The rearrangement joins TRBV7-3 to TRBJ2-3, with D perhaps TRBD2 (5 bases). The CDR3 extends over 16 amino acids. The V end was cut by 5 bases, the J end by 4 bases, with 19 bases between. Germline CDR1 reads SGHTA; CDR2 reads FQGTGA. Written as DNA, the CDR3 is TGTGCCAGCAGCCCAGGTGTGGCGGAGGCGGCAGATACGCAGTATTTT. Protein: CASSPGVAEAADTQYF.

This clonotype appeared many times. This chain connects TRBV28 to TRBJ1-6; D not certain. The V and J ends lost 5 bases and 13 bases respectively, with 15 bases between them. Germline values: CDR1 MDHEN, CDR2 SYDVKM. This CDR3 is 13 amino acids long. The CDR3 protein is CASSPLRGAPLHF. CDR3 sequence (DNA): TGTGCCAGCAGTCCTCTACGGGGAGCGCCCCTCCACTTT.

The table lists this clonotype with many counts. The rearrangement uses TRBV6-2 or TRBV6-3 and TRBJ2-1; TRBD1 might be the D (6 bases). The CDR3 runs 13 residues. The V end was cut by 5 bases, the J end by 6 bases, with 11 bases between. The germline gives CDR1 MNHEY, CDR2 SVGEGT. The CDR3 DNA reads TGTGCCAGCAGTCCTAGCAGGGGCAATGAGCAGTTCTTC. Translating gives CASSPSRGNEQFF.

The rearrangement uses TRBV27 and TRBJ1-1; possibly TRBD1 for D (5 bases). Trimming left V 3 bases short and J 10 bases short, with 9 bases between. Germline V gene sequence: CDR1 MNHEY, CDR2 SMNVEV (reference sequence). There are 11 residues in the CDR3. CDR3 coding DNA: TGTGCCAGCAGTTTCTCAGGGTTAGCTTTCTTT. Its translation is CASSFSGLAFF.

The rearrangement links TRBV4-2 to TRBJ2-7; tentative D call: TRBD1 (5 bases). Trimming shortened V by 0 bases and J by 5 bases, and 11 bases separated the two germline ends. The CDR3 runs to 14 residues. The germline V gene has CDR1 LGHNA and CDR2 YNFKEQ. The CDR3 sequence is CASSQDVTRDEQYF. The CDR3 DNA sequence: TGTGCCAGCAGCCAAGATGTCACCAGGGACGAGCAGTACTTC.

This clonotype was counted between two and nine times. The chain recombines TRBV28 with TRBJ2-1, with a weak D call TRBD2 (7 bases). Per germline, CDR1 MDHEN and CDR2 SYDVKM. The CDR3 is 19 residues long. V was trimmed by 4 bases and J by 2 bases, leaving 24 bases between them. In DNA form, the CDR3 reads TGTGCCAGCAGTTCCCCCCCGGGGTCCTCGGGGGGCACCTACAATGAGCAGTTCTTC. Its protein product is CASSSPPGSSGGTYNEQFF. The full variable domain, completed using reference TRBV28 and TRBJ2-1, is DVKVTQSSRYLVKRTGEKVFLECVQDMDHENMFWYRQDPGLGLRLIYFSYDVKMKEKGDIPEGYSVSREKKERFSLILESASTNQTSMYLCASSSPPGSSGGTYNEQFFGPGTRLTVL.

This clonotype was counted ten times or more. At one boundary the junction diverges from the germline segment, which might be a read error. The chain uses TRBV7-3 and TRBJ2-3; D remains unclear. CDR1 is SGHTA, CDR2 FQGTGA, per germline. This CDR3 has 12 residues. Here the CDR3 reads CASSSSTDTQYF. The CDR3, as DNA: TGCGCCAGCAGTTCCAGCACAGATACGCAGTATTTT.

This clonotype occurred a few times. The chain is built from TRBV20-1 and TRBJ2-3; the match to TRBD2 covers 8 bases. Trimming took 1 base from V and 2 from J; bases not matched to a gene: 11. The CDR3 extends over 17 amino acids. Per germline, CDR1 DFQATT and CDR2 SNEGSKA (reference sequence). The CDR3 bases are TGCAGTGCTAGAGCGGCCGGGGGGGGAGGGTACACAGATACGCAGTATTTT. Protein sequence: CSARAAGGGGYTDTQYF.

This chain links TRBV20-1 with TRBJ2-7, with TRBD2 identical over 10 bases. V lost 5 bases and J lost 2; bases outside the gene matches: 3. Looked up from germline, CDR1 is DFQATT and CDR2 is SNEGSKA (reference sequence). The CDR3 contains 13 residues. CDR3 protein: CSAPGTSAYEQYF. In DNA form, the CDR3 reads TGCAGTGCTCCCGGGACTAGCGCCTACGAGCAGTACTTC.

V and J are TRBV7-9 and TRBJ2-5; 7 bases agree with TRBD1. The length of the CDR3 is 15 residues. The germline V gene has CDR1 SEHNR and CDR2 FQNEAQ (reference sequence). V shed 1 base, J shed 1 base, and the junction held 3 bases outside the gene matches. CDR3 sequence reads: CASSLGDRIQETQYF. The CDR3 DNA reads TGTGCCAGCAGCTTAGGGGACAGAATCCAAGAGACCCAGTACTTC. Filled out from reference TRBV7-9 and TRBJ2-5, the complete variable domain reads DTGVSQNPRHKITKRGQNVTFRCDPISEHNRLYWYRQTLGQGPEFLTYFQNEAQLEKSRLLSDRFSAERPKGSFSTLEIQRTEQGDSAMYLCASSLGDRIQETQYFGPGTRLLVL.

The chain carries TRBV28 and TRBJ2-3; a weak D match, TRBD1 (6 bases). CDR3 size: 18 residues. V was trimmed by 6 bases and J by 0 bases, leaving 22 bases between them. Germline lookup yields CDR1 MDHEN and CDR2 SYDVKM. The CDR3 DNA reads as TGTGCCAGCAGCAGGACAGCGCGAGGGGGTGGAAGCACAGATACGCAGTATTTT. Translated: CASSRTARGGGSTDTQYF.

This clonotype was detected a few times. The CDR3 protein is CASSYSMASGDNEQFF. Written as DNA, the CDR3 is TGTGCCAGCAGTTACTCGATGGCTAGCGGAGACAATGAGCAGTTCTTC. The chain carries TRBV6-5 and TRBJ2-1, with 7 bases aligning to TRBD2. J was trimmed by 5 bases and V by 0 bases; bases with no gene match: 7. The CDR3 is 16 residues long. The germline gives CDR1 MNHEY, CDR2 SVGAGI.

Written as DNA, the CDR3 is TGTGCCAGTAGTATGGGGTTAGGTGGAAAACTGTTTTTT. This encodes CASSMGLGGKLFF. J is TRBJ1-4 and V is TRBV19; D is undetermined. From germline, CDR1 is LNHDA and CDR2 SQIVND (reference sequence). This CDR3 contains 13 residues. V was trimmed by 3 bases and J by 10 bases, leaving 12 bases between them.

This clonotype was seen only a few times. V and J are TRBV7-2 and TRBJ2-2; D is uncertain. The germline V and J ends were trimmed by 1 base and 3 bases, with 12 bases remaining between them. CDR1 and CDR2 from the germline V gene are SGHTA and FQGNSA. The CDR3 runs to 16 residues. For the CDR3, the DNA is TGTGCCAGCAGCTTAGTTGCCGGACCCCACACCGGGGAGCTGTTTTTT. Protein: CASSLVAGPHTGELFF.

The rearrangement uses TRBV29-1 and TRBJ2-7; TRBD1 matches at 9 bases. After removal of 6 bases from V and 2 bases from J, the junction contained 5 bases not matched to a gene. The CDR3 loop spans 13 amino acids. Germline V lookup: CDR1 SQVTM, CDR2 ANQGSEA. In nucleotides, the CDR3 is TGCAGCGTACGGACAGGGGCTACCTACGAGCAGTACTTC. Its translation is CSVRTGATYEQYF.

This clonotype was seen only a few times. The V call is TRBV28, the J call TRBJ2-7; D is uncertain. The CDR3 is 12 residues long. Germline CDR1 reads MDHEN; CDR2 reads SYDVKM. Trimming took off 4 bases at V and 6 bases at J, with 10 bases between the two ends. In nucleotides, the CDR3 is TGTGCCAGCAGTTCCATGACGGGCGAGCAGTACTTC. The encoded protein is CASSSMTGEQYF.

A few counts support this clonotype. The CDR3 nucleotides read TGTGCCAGCAGCTCCGGACAGAACACAGATACGCAGTATTTT. Amino acid sequence: CASSSGQNTDTQYF. The chain carries TRBV7-7 and TRBJ2-3, with a weak D call TRBD1 (6 bases). Germline V gene sequence: CDR1 SSHAT, CDR2 FNYEAQ (reference sequence). CDR3 length equals 14 residues. V shed 4 bases and J shed 2 bases, with 10 bases lying between them.

In its sample, this clonotype was seen a few times. This chain joins TRBV7-6 and TRBJ2-5; D may match TRBD1 or TRBD2 (5 bases each). Trimming cost V 1 base and J 4 bases, with 10 bases left between them. Germline values: CDR1 SGHVS, CDR2 FNYEAQ. This CDR3 contains 14 residues. In nucleotides, the CDR3 is TGTGCCAGCAGCTTAGTTCAGGGACGAGAGACCCAGTACTTC. Translated: CASSLVQGRETQYF.

The rearrangement links TRBV7-3 to TRBJ2-7, with D perhaps matching TRBD2 (6 bases). CDR3 length: 15 amino acids. Trimming pared 3 bases from V and 0 bases from J, leaving 12 bases between. CDR1 and CDR2 from the germline V gene are SGHTA and FQGTGA. The CDR3 loop is CASSFYREFSYEQYF. CDR3 bases: TGTGCCAGCAGCTTCTACCGGGAGTTCTCCTACGAGCAGTACTTC.

The chain has TRBV7-2 and TRBJ1-6; no clear D gene. V gave up 3 bases and J gave up 5 bases, with 11 bases separating them. The germline CDR1 and CDR2 sequences are SGHTA and FQGNSA. The CDR3 totals 15 residues. The CDR3 region is CASSFYGPNNSPLHF. The CDR3 nucleotides are TGTGCCAGCAGCTTCTACGGACCTAATAATTCACCCCTCCACTTT.

This clonotype was counted ten times or more. The rearrangement links TRBV12-3 or TRBV12-4 to TRBJ2-3; the D is unclear. V lost 8 bases and J 3 bases, leaving 12 bases between the germline ends. The CDR3 has 13 amino acids. The CDR3 DNA follows: TGTGCCAGCGAACAGAGAGGTACAGATACGCAGTATTTT. Protein sequence: CASEQRGTDTQYF.